One sample yielded the 25 T cell receptor beta chains listed below, sequenced in a study of T cells in Graves' hyperthyroidism and ophthalmopathy. It was RNA transcripts that yielded the amplified TCR beta CDR3 regions. Carried out on the TCR CDR3, a first-round RT-PCR used the HTBI primer set. TCRdb re-derived calls from the multiplex PCR reads in MiXCR, one entry per CDR3 protein. The sample records about 260,000 distinct CDR3 sequences, 15% to 20% being singletons. The sample comprised blood. These receptors all stem from a woman aged 18 to 35 with Graves' ophthalmopathy.

In this sample, this clonotype turned up many times. The rearrangement links TRBV5-5 to TRBJ1-2, with D maybe TRBD1 (6 bases). CDR1 is SGHKS, CDR2 YYEKEE, per germline (reference sequence). CDR3 size: 16 residues. V was cut by 0 bases and J by 2 bases, with 14 bases left in between. The CDR3 is CASSLVSWGQNYGYTF. The CDR3 coding sequence is TGTGCCAGCAGCTTGGTTTCATGGGGACAAAACTATGGCTACACCTTC.

This clonotype has ten or more counts. The chain carries TRBV7-8 and TRBJ2-7; the D gene is possibly TRBD2 (5 bases). The length of the CDR3 is 16 residues. CDR1 SGHVS and CDR2 FQNEAQ come from the germline V gene. V was clipped by 6 bases and J by 1 base, with 19 bases between them. Written as DNA, the CDR3 is TGTGCCAGCAGTAACTACTTAAGTGGCGGGTCCTACGAGCAGTACTTC. As protein: CASSNYLSGGSYEQYF.

This clonotype was detected many times. This chain uses TRBV4-1 with TRBJ1-3, with unresolved D. The germline gives CDR1 MGHRA, CDR2 YSYEKL. Trimming stripped 3 bases from V and 0 bases from J, with 21 bases between. There are 19 residues in the CDR3. CDR3 in amino acids: CASSHQPPGRNHSGNTIYF. The CDR3 DNA follows: TGCGCCAGCAGCCATCAACCCCCGGGGAGGAACCACTCTGGAAACACCATATATTTT.

In this sample, this clonotype turned up many times. The rearrangement uses TRBV5-1 and TRBJ2-7; 7 positions match TRBD2. The CDR3 has 13 residues. With V trimmed by 4 bases and J by 0 bases, 1 base remained unmatched. Looked up from germline, CDR1 is SGHRS and CDR2 is YFSETQ. The CDR3 protein is CASSGGGSYEQYF. CDR3 DNA: TGCGCCAGCAGCGGGGGGGGCTCCTACGAGCAGTACTTC.

This clonotype was detected many times. V gene TRBV18 combines with J gene TRBJ2-7, with 11 positions matching TRBD1. V dropped 2 bases and J dropped 1; count of bases not matched to a gene: 1. This CDR3 is 15 amino acids long. The V gene's germline CDR1 is KGHSH and CDR2 LQKENI. CDR3 bases: TGTGCCAGCTCACCAGGGACAGGGGGTTCCTACGAGCAGTACTTC. Translated: CASSPGTGGSYEQYF.

This clonotype is judged medium-sized (0.01 to 0.1%). The rearrangement uses TRBV12-3 or TRBV12-4 and TRBJ1-2, with 7 bases identical to TRBD1. J lost 9 bases, V lost 5 bases, and 9 bases had no gene match. The CDR3 is 13 residues long. The CDR3 is CASSPSGTARYTF. The DNA of the CDR3 is TGTGCCAGCAGTCCGTCCGGGACAGCTCGCTACACCTTC.

This clonotype appeared many times. The chain carries TRBV4-3 and TRBJ2-5, with a weak D call TRBD2 (7 bases). This CDR3 contains 16 residues. Trimming removed 2 bases at V and 5 bases at J, with 18 bases between. Germline-derived CDR1 and CDR2 are LGHNA and YSLEER. DNA of the CDR3: TGCGCCAGCAGCCAAAGGGGGGGAGAGGGAGAGGAGACCCAGTACTTC. Its protein product is CASSQRGGEGEETQYF.

This clonotype has ten or more counts. V and J are TRBV9 and TRBJ2-1; a possible D gene is TRBD1 (5 bases). The germline V and J ends were trimmed by 0 bases and 5 bases, with 12 bases remaining between them. Germline assignment: CDR1 SGDLS and CDR2 YYNGEE. This CDR3 has 15 residues. The CDR3 sequence is CASSVVESRDNEQFF. In DNA, the CDR3 is TGTGCCAGCAGCGTAGTAGAGTCCAGGGACAATGAGCAGTTCTTC.

This clonotype was counted at least ten times. The chain employs TRBV2 and TRBJ1-1; D is unclear. There are 13 residues in the CDR3. Trimming shortened V by 1 base and J by 3 bases, and 6 bases separated the two germline ends. Germline CDR1 and CDR2: SNHLY and FYNNEI. The chain's CDR3 is CASSEVGYTEAFF. CDR3 nucleotide sequence: TGTGCCAGCAGTGAAGTTGGCTACACTGAAGCTTTCTTT. Full variable domain (missing parts from reference TRBV2 and TRBJ1-1): EPEVTQTPSHQVTQMGQEVILRCVPISNHLYFYWYRQILGQKVEFLVSFYNNEISEKSEIFDDQFSVERPDGSNFTLKIRSTKLEDSAMYFCASSEVGYTEAFFGQGTRLTVV.

The sample holds many counts of this clonotype. This chain connects TRBV19 to TRBJ1-2; D is perhaps TRBD1 (6 bases). V lost 3 bases and J lost 7, with 15 bases in between. CDR3 size: 14 residues. CDR1 and CDR2 from the germline V gene are LNHDA and SQIVND (reference sequence). The CDR3 DNA reads TGTGCCAGTAGTATTGGGACAATCTCCAGTGGCTACACCTTC. This gives the protein CASSIGTISSGYTF. The full variable domain, its missing parts supplied by reference TRBV19 and TRBJ1-2, is DGGITQSPKYLFRKEGQNVTLSCEQNLNHDAMYWYRQDPGQGLRLIYYSQIVNDFQKGDIAEGYSVSREKKESFPLTVTSAQKNPTAFYLCASSIGTISSGYTFGSGTRLTVV.

This clonotype was detected ten times or more. The chain is built from TRBV28 and TRBJ1-2; tentative D call: TRBD1 (6 bases). This CDR3 contains 13 residues. The V gene's germline CDR1 is MDHEN and CDR2 SYDVKM. Trimming took off 6 bases at V and 7 bases at J, with 15 bases between the two ends. CDR3 region: CASSQGFTRGYTF. The CDR3 coding sequence is TGTGCCAGCAGCCAGGGGTTTACTCGTGGCTACACCTTC.

This clonotype was counted many times. J is TRBJ1-1 and V is TRBV20-1; tentative D call: TRBD1 (5 bases). In germline, CDR1 is DFQATT, CDR2 SNEGSKA (reference sequence). The germline V and J ends were trimmed by 4 bases and 0 bases, with 15 bases remaining between them. This CDR3 has 15 residues. The CDR3 nucleotides are TGCAGTGCTACAACCTGGACACTCCTGAACACTGAAGCTTTCTTT. Translating gives CSATTWTLLNTEAFF.

The V gene is TRBV20-1, the J gene TRBJ2-6, with D unclear. The CDR3 covers 14 residues. CDR1 is DFQATT, CDR2 SNEGSKA, per germline (reference sequence). Trimming removed 6 bases from V and 0 bases from J, with 9 bases in between. The CDR3 protein is CSAYSDSGANVLTF. The CDR3 DNA reads as TGCAGTGCCTACAGTGACTCTGGGGCCAACGTCCTGACTTTC.

This clonotype was counted ten times or more. J is TRBJ1-3 and V is TRBV7-9; D is unresolved. V was trimmed by 6 bases and J by 0 bases, leaving 12 bases between them. CDR1 is SEHNR, CDR2 FQNEAQ, per germline (reference sequence). The CDR3 is 15 residues long. The CDR3 sequence: CASRLNWSSGNTIYF. The CDR3, as DNA: TGTGCCAGCAGACTAAACTGGAGCTCTGGAAACACCATATATTTT.

This clonotype was recorded at least ten times. The rearrangement links TRBV3-1 to TRBJ1-1; 7 bases align to TRBD1. The trim removed 0 bases at V and 7 bases at J, leaving 8 bases unmatched. CDR3 length equals 15 residues. The germline V gene has CDR1 LGHDT and CDR2 YNNKEL (reference sequence). CDR3: CASSQDWQGGLEAFF. The CDR3 bases are TGTGCCAGCAGCCAAGATTGGCAGGGGGGGCTTGAAGCTTTCTTT.

This clonotype has ten or more counts. The chain recombines TRBV7-2 with TRBJ2-2; possibly TRBD1 for D (6 bases). The CDR3 spans 15 residues. Per germline, CDR1 SGHTA and CDR2 FQGNSA. V shed 5 bases and J shed 1 base, with 11 bases lying between them. This CDR3 reads CASSPGQLNTGELFF. Here the CDR3 DNA reads TGTGCCAGCAGCCCCGGACAGTTGAACACCGGGGAGCTGTTTTTT.

The chain has TRBV20-1 and TRBJ2-3; 10 bases map to TRBD2. The CDR3 is made up of 17 amino acids. V trimming: 3 bases; J trimming: 3 bases; junction bases outside the gene matches: 12. CDR1 is DFQATT and CDR2 is SNEGSKA in the germline V gene (reference sequence). The CDR3 sequence: CSASGRGLAAQTDTQYF. In nucleotides, the CDR3 is TGCAGTGCTAGTGGACGAGGACTAGCGGCCCAAACAGATACGCAGTATTTT.

In this sample, this clonotype turned up many times. The chain combines TRBV3-1 with TRBJ2-4; maybe TRBD1 (6 bases). Trimming removed 0 bases from V and 0 bases from J, with 12 bases in between. Germline V gene sequence: CDR1 LGHDT, CDR2 YNNKEL (reference sequence). The CDR3 contains 17 residues. The CDR3 DNA sequence: TGTGCCAGCAGCCAAGAAGGGGGATCTTTAGCCAAAAACATTCAGTACTTC. Translation gives CASSQEGGSLAKNIQYF.

The CDR3 reads CASSMSGLEQYF. The CDR3 DNA follows: TGTGCCAGCAGCATGTCCGGGCTCGAGCAGTACTTC. The chain recombines TRBV9 with TRBJ2-7; D is uncertain. CDR1 SGDLS and CDR2 YYNGEE come from the germline V gene. There are 12 residues in the CDR3. V was pared by 4 bases and J by 6 bases, with 11 bases between.

The table lists this clonotype with many counts. This sequence joins TRBV20-1 and TRBJ1-5; D remains unclear. Germline CDR1 is DFQATT and CDR2 is SNEGSKA (reference sequence). V gave up 0 bases and J gave up 4 bases, with 13 bases separating them. The CDR3 covers 15 residues. The CDR3 protein is CSARDIGRRNQPQHF. The DNA of the CDR3 is TGCAGTGCTAGAGATATAGGGAGAAGGAATCAGCCCCAGCATTTT.

This clonotype was seen more than once but under ten times. V gene TRBV3-1 combines with J gene TRBJ2-5, with TRBD2 matching 11 bases. Germline assignment: CDR1 LGHDT and CDR2 YNNKEL (reference sequence). The CDR3 is 18 amino acids. V was pared by 4 bases and J by 2 bases, with 12 bases of the junction left unmatched. The CDR3 DNA sequence: TGTGCCAGCAGCCTCCAAATGTCACTAGCGGGGGAACAAGAGACCCAGTACTTC. Encoded protein: CASSLQMSLAGEQETQYF.

This sequence joins TRBV11-2 and TRBJ2-7, with D possibly being TRBD1 or TRBD2 (7 bases each). From germline, CDR1 is SGHAT and CDR2 FQNNGV. V gave up 5 bases and J gave up 6 bases, with 20 bases separating them. The CDR3 length is 15 residues. The CDR3 is CASSSLGEGAVEQYF. The CDR3 nucleotides are TGTGCCAGCAGCAGCTTAGGGGAGGGGGCGGTCGAGCAGTACTTC.

Ten or more counts support this clonotype. This chain links TRBV7-9 with TRBJ2-7; D perhaps matches TRBD2 (5 bases). Trimming took 0 bases from V and 6 from J, leaving 12 bases between them. The CDR3 covers 14 residues. Germline CDR1 is SEHNR and CDR2 is FQNEAQ (reference sequence). CDR3 sequence: CASSLAQRGSEQYF. The CDR3 region has the DNA TGTGCCAGCAGCTTAGCTCAACGCGGGTCCGAGCAGTACTTC.

This clonotype turned up a few times. A much larger clone differs by one base, so this may be a read error. This chain links TRBV29-1 with TRBJ2-5; D remains unclear. Per the germline V gene, CDR1 is SQVTM and CDR2 is ANQGSEA. Trimming cost V 7 bases and J 0 bases, with 18 bases left between them. The CDR3 extends over 15 amino acids. The CDR3 DNA sequence: TGCAGCGCTCTGTTTTCACTCTCGAACCAAGAGACCCAGTACTTC. It is translated as CSALFSLSNQETQYF.

This clonotype was detected ten times or more. CDR3 DNA sequence: TGCAGTGCTAGAGGGGGGAGTCGTGGGCACTATGGCTACACCTTC. The encoded protein is CSARGGSRGHYGYTF. The rearrangement joins TRBV20-1 to TRBJ1-2; TRBD1 might be the D (5 bases). The CDR3 runs 15 residues. The V gene lost 1 base and the J gene lost 3 bases, with 15 bases spanning the gap. Per the germline V gene, CDR1 is DFQATT and CDR2 is SNEGSKA (reference sequence).